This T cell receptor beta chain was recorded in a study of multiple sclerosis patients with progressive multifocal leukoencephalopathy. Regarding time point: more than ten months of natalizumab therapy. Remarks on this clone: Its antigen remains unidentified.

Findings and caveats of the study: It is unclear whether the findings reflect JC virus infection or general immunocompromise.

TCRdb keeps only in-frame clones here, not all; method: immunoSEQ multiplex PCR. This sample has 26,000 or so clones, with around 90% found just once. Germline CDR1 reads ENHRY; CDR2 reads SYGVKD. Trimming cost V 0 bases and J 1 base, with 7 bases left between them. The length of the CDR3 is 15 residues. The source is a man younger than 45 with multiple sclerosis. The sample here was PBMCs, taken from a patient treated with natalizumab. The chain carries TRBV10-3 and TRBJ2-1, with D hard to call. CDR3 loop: CAISESGGSYNEQFF. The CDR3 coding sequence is TGTGCCATCAGTGAGTCCGGTGGATCCTACAATGAGCAGTTCTTC.